These 25 T cell receptor beta chains came from one sample sequenced in a study of cytomegalovirus exposure and HLA in healthy donors. PCR used 60 Vbeta primers and 13 Jbeta primers. Produced via immunoSEQ multiplex PCR; TCRdb's table is partial and in-frame only. This sample has around 180,000 clones, with roughly four fifths found just once. The sequenced sample was PBMCs. The receptors were gathered from a man in his late teens or twenties in good health and CMV-seronegative.

This chain uses TRBV29-1 with TRBJ1-4, with D uncertain. Trimming removed 6 bases from V and 7 bases from J, with 9 bases in between. CDR3 length equals 11 residues. CDR1 is SQVTM, CDR2 ANQGSEA, per germline. CDR3 sequence: CSVERAEKLFF. In DNA form, the CDR3 reads TGCAGCGTCGAACGAGCTGAAAAACTGTTTTTT.

The V gene is TRBV19, the J gene TRBJ1-4, with D possibly being TRBD1 (5 bases). V was clipped by 5 bases and J by 2 bases, with 15 bases between them. The CDR3 runs to 16 residues. Germline V gene sequence: CDR1 LNHDA, CDR2 SQIVND (reference sequence). The CDR3 region is CASSHRGTGTNEKLFF. The CDR3 coding sequence is TGTGCCAGTAGTCATCGGGGGACGGGGACTAATGAAAAACTGTTTTTT.

This clone was seen a few times. This sequence joins TRBV5-1 and TRBJ2-7; TRBD1 might be the D (6 bases). There are 15 residues in the CDR3. Germline CDR1 and CDR2: SGHRS and YFSETQ. The germline V and J ends were trimmed by 0 bases and 10 bases, with 20 bases remaining between them. CDR3 loop: CASSLDWGQGGIQYF. Written as DNA, the CDR3 is TGCGCCAGCAGCTTGGACTGGGGGCAGGGTGGGATCCAGTACTTC.

The CDR3 coding sequence is TGCGCCAGCAGCCAGATAATCCCCCGGGACACCAACAATGAGCAGTTCTTC. Its translation: CASSQIIPRDTNNEQFF. The gene calls are TRBV4-3 and TRBJ2-1; D might be TRBD1 (6 bases). This CDR3 region has 17 residues. V dropped 3 bases and J dropped 5 bases, with 20 bases sitting between them. Per the germline V gene, CDR1 is LGHNA and CDR2 is YSLEER.

This chain connects TRBV4-3 to TRBJ2-1, with 8 bases that match TRBD1. The length of the CDR3 is 15 residues. Losses at the gene ends were 3 bases for V and 0 bases for J; bases not matched to a gene: 1. Germline CDR1 reads LGHNA; CDR2 reads YSLEER. CDR3 DNA sequence: TGCGCCAGCAGCCAGGACAGGGACTCCTACAATGAGCAGTTCTTC. Translating gives CASSQDRDSYNEQFF.

The CDR3 bases are TGTGCCAGTAGTGCCGGGACTAGCTTCTCCAATGAGCAGTTCTTC. This encodes CASSAGTSFSNEQFF. This chain links TRBV19 with TRBJ2-1; 9 bases map to TRBD2. Per germline, CDR1 LNHDA and CDR2 SQIVND (reference sequence). This CDR3 comprises 15 residues. J was trimmed by 6 bases and V by 5 bases; bases with no gene match: 8.

This chain uses TRBV5-5 with TRBJ1-3; D is unresolved. There are 15 residues in the CDR3. Germline CDR1 is SGHKS and CDR2 is YYEKEE (reference sequence). V was pared by 2 bases and J by 0 bases, with 9 bases between. In nucleotides, the CDR3 is TGTGCCAGCAGCTTTGGCACGGGCTCTGGAAACACCATATATTTT. Translated: CASSFGTGSGNTIYF.

In this sample, this clone turned up once. The V and J genes are TRBV6-1 and TRBJ2-7; D might be TRBD2 (6 bases). Between the trimmed V and J ends, which lost 4 bases and 0 bases, there was a span of 10 bases. Germline V gives CDR1 MNHNS, CDR2 SASEGT. The CDR3 extends over 14 amino acids. This CDR3 is CASSVGGSSYEQYF. DNA for the CDR3: TGTGCCAGCAGTGTAGGAGGGAGCTCCTACGAGCAGTACTTC.

The gene calls are TRBV7-9 and TRBJ2-3; no firm D call. The CDR3 extends over 16 amino acids. Per the germline V gene, CDR1 is SEHNR and CDR2 is FQNEAQ (reference sequence). V was shortened by 2 bases and J by 2 bases, with 14 bases between the two germline ends. CDR3 DNA sequence: TGTGCCAGCAGCTTATTGGCCTCACCCTTCACAGATACGCAGTATTTT. Its translation is CASSLLASPFTDTQYF.

This chain links TRBV18 with TRBJ2-5, with D possibly TRBD1 on 6 matching bases. The CDR3 is 15 residues long. Germline V CDR1 and CDR2: KGHSH, LQKENI. The V end lost 1 base, the J end lost 0 bases, and 9 bases lay between the germline ends. CDR3 amino acids: CASSPQTGNQETQYF. CDR3 DNA: TGTGCCAGCTCACCACAGACAGGAAACCAAGAGACCCAGTACTTC.

The rearrangement uses TRBV5-4 and TRBJ1-2, with D possibly TRBD1 on 5 matching bases. The CDR3 sequence is 14 residues long. Germline-derived CDR1 and CDR2 are SGHNT and YYREEE (reference sequence). V gave up 4 bases and J gave up 3 bases, with 13 bases separating them. The CDR3 bases are TGTGCCAGCAGCGAAATCGGGACTCACTATGGCTACACCTTC. Encoded protein: CASSEIGTHYGYTF.

The chain recombines TRBV14 with TRBJ1-2; 8 bases fit TRBD1. Germline V CDR1 and CDR2: SGHDN, FVKESK. The V and J ends lost 0 bases and 4 bases, in that order; junction bases with no gene match: 4. This CDR3 spans 15 amino acids. CDR3 DNA: TGTGCCAGCAGCCAAGACCCAGGGGGCATCTATGGCTACACCTTC. As protein: CASSQDPGGIYGYTF.

This clone was picked up a small number of times. The chain combines TRBV6-5 with TRBJ1-5; tentative D call: TRBD1 (5 bases). The CDR3 covers 15 residues. V was pared by 0 bases and J by 2 bases, with 8 bases between. CDR1 and CDR2 from the germline V gene are MNHEY and SVGAGI. The CDR3 sequence: CASSYSSRGNQPQHF. DNA of the CDR3: TGTGCCAGCAGTTACTCGTCCAGGGGCAATCAGCCCCAGCATTTT.

The V gene is TRBV4-2, the J gene TRBJ1-2, with D possibly TRBD1 on 6 matching bases. This CDR3 comprises 14 residues. Trimming left V 0 bases short and J 4 bases short, with 9 bases between. CDR1 is LGHNA, CDR2 YNFKEQ, per germline. This CDR3 reads CASSQDAGAYGYTF. The CDR3 region has the DNA TGTGCCAGCAGCCAAGATGCAGGGGCCTATGGCTACACCTTC.

This sequence joins TRBV27 and TRBJ2-7; D possibly corresponds to TRBD2 (6 bases). V gave up 10 bases and J gave up 3 bases, with 22 bases separating them. This CDR3 is built from 15 residues. CDR1 is MNHEY, CDR2 SMNVEV, per germline (reference sequence). The CDR3 bases are TGTGCCACCAGCATTTCTAATCGGCGGGGCTACGAGCAGTACTTC. This translates into CATSISNRRGYEQYF.

The rearrangement joins TRBV5-1 to TRBJ1-1; TRBD1 matches 9 bases. CDR1 and CDR2 (germline): SGHRS, YFSETQ. The CDR3 loop spans 12 amino acids. V lost 4 bases, J lost 10 bases, and 5 bases stayed unmatched. CDR3 loop: CASSEPTGGAFF. The CDR3 DNA is TGCGCCAGCAGCGAGCCGACAGGGGGAGCTTTCTTT.

This clone appeared once. V usage is TRBV28 and J usage is TRBJ1-2, with D possibly matching TRBD1 (5 bases). This CDR3 is built from 13 residues. Germline V gives CDR1 MDHEN, CDR2 SYDVKM. V was shortened by 2 bases and J by 8 bases, with 12 bases between the two germline ends. Written as DNA, the CDR3 is TGTGCCAGCAGTTTAGAAACGGGGGTAGGCTACACCTTC. Amino acids: CASSLETGVGYTF.

This clone came up a few times. The CDR3 reads CASSQDPQGVDYGYTF. The CDR3 coding sequence is TGCGCCAGCAGCCAAGACCCACAGGGAGTTGACTATGGCTACACCTTC. The rearrangement joins TRBV4-3 to TRBJ1-2; D is perhaps TRBD1 (6 bases). This CDR3 contains 16 residues. Trimming left V 0 bases short and J 3 bases short, with 14 bases between. The germline gives CDR1 LGHNA, CDR2 YSLEER.

This clone has only a few counts. The CDR3 region has the DNA TGTGCCTCAGGGGGCAGTGAGACCCAGTACTTC. Translating it yields CASGGSETQYF. The rearrangement joins TRBV28 to TRBJ2-5; TRBD1 agrees at 8 bases. The CDR3 length is 11 residues. Germline V gives CDR1 MDHEN, CDR2 SYDVKM. Germline trimming cut 11 bases from V and 5 bases from J; bases unmatched to any gene: 4.

In its sample, this clone was seen a few times. The V and J genes are TRBV6-1 and TRBJ2-5; unclear D gene. With 0 bases removed from V and 7 bases from J, the gap between germline ends came to 6 bases. There are 12 residues in the CDR3. Germline CDR1 and CDR2: MNHNS and SASEGT. Here the CDR3 DNA reads TGTGCCAGCAGTGAAGCTCGGGTGACCCAGTACTTC. Protein sequence: CASSEARVTQYF.

This clone was observed a few times. CDR3 sequence (DNA): TGTGCCAGCAGCGCACGGGTGGCCTACGAGCAGTACTTC. Amino acids: CASSARVAYEQYF. V usage is TRBV5-5 and J usage is TRBJ2-5; no definite D call. TRBJ2-7 matches the DNA end more closely, so the J call is doubtful. The germline CDR1 and CDR2 sequences are SGHKS and YYEKEE (reference sequence). CDR3 size: 13 residues.

The chain is built from TRBV19 and TRBJ2-2; TRBD1 is a possible D gene (5 bases). CDR1 and CDR2 from the germline V gene are LNHDA and SQIVND (reference sequence). V lost 9 bases, J lost 6 bases, and 5 bases lay in between. This CDR3 contains 10 residues. Here the CDR3 reads CASRAGELFF. CDR3 in DNA: TGTGCCAGCAGGGCCGGGGAGCTGTTTTTT.

J is TRBJ1-6 and V is TRBV27, with 9 positions matching TRBD1. Trimming cost V 5 bases and J 10 bases; bases outside gene matches: 9. This CDR3 comprises 15 residues. Germline values: CDR1 MNHEY, CDR2 SMNVEV (reference sequence). CDR3 amino acids: CASSTSGQGGSPLHF. CDR3 bases: TGTGCCAGCAGTACCTCGGGACAGGGAGGATCACCCCTCCACTTT.

The CDR3 is CASSVGAGLRGYTF. CDR3 sequence (DNA): TGTGCCAGCAGCGTAGGTGCTGGGCTTCGGGGCTACACCTTC. The gene calls are TRBV9 and TRBJ1-2, with D hard to call. CDR3 length: 14 residues. V gave up 0 bases and J gave up 8 bases, with 14 bases separating them. CDR1 and CDR2 from the germline V gene are SGDLS and YYNGEE.

The chain joins TRBV4-1 to TRBJ1-2, with 8 positions matching TRBD1. The CDR3 loop spans 15 amino acids. J gave up 10 bases and V 0 bases, and 10 bases lay outside the gene matches. Germline loops: CDR1 MGHRA, CDR2 YSYEKL. The CDR3 region is CASSQDGDRPTLYTF. DNA for the CDR3: TGCGCCAGCAGCCAAGACGGGGACAGGCCTACACTCTACACCTTC.